The present entry profiles one TCR beta chain with its context. As yet, its antigen is unknown. The data originate from a study of shared clonotypes between healthy human individuals. Study results and caveats: In the sorted subsets, rarefaction showed sequencing was incomplete despite large depth.

Clones were read by immunoSEQ multiplex PCR, and TCRdb kept only the in-frame ones, dropping some. The sample has millions of clones, approximately 90% seen once. The CDR3 contains 12 residues. V lost 7 bases and J lost 5; bases outside the gene matches: 6. Looked up from germline, CDR1 is SQVTM and CDR2 is ANQGSEA. The sample comprised naive CD4+ T cells sorted from blood. Documented subset: CD45RA+ positively selected. The chain couples TRBV29-1 to TRBJ2-5; 8 positions agree with TRBD1. The clonotype was recovered from a man aged 18 to 35 in good health. In nucleotides, the CDR3 is TGCAGCGCAGACAGGGGTGAGGAGACCCAGTACTTC. Encoded protein: CSADRGEETQYF.